This T cell receptor beta chain is drawn from a study of blood T cell repertoires in COVID-19. At the level of the study: From T cells, B-cell-depleted T cells, or PBMCs came the material, which was cDNA or gDNA.

Per the authors' pipeline: Amplification of reference gene primers was used by the study to estimate nucleated cell counts. Assay used: immunoSEQ multiplex PCR; TCRdb lists only in-frame clones, some missing. D and trimming come from the DNA, and the V and J calls and clone size come from that table. Of roughly 250,000 clones in the sample, 87% were seen once. The CDR3 length is 15 residues. V lost 7 bases and J 1 base, leaving 16 bases between the germline ends. The germline V gene encodes CDR1 SNHLY and CDR2 FYNNEI. Those enrolled, adults aged roughly 18 to 89 years, came from about two dozen US areas.

The sequence derives from a woman between 25 and 40 years old with acute COVID-19. The chain couples TRBV2 to TRBJ1-2; tentative D call: TRBD1 (6 bases). What was sequenced was PBMCs or T cells enriched from blood (not recorded which). This CDR3 is CASTRQDLLNYGYTF. Here the CDR3 DNA reads TGTGCCAGCACCAGACAGGACCTACTTAACTATGGCTACACCTTC.